This TCR beta chain was recovered during a study of Ad26.COV2.S vaccination and SARS-CoV-2 variants. General study findings and limits: Recipients of vaccine and of placebo showed similar breadth of their non-spike TCR repertoires.

Generated by immunoSEQ multiplex PCR, the TCRdb table keeps only in-frame clones and is missing some. The table has about 350,000 clones, 75% to 90% seen once. As concerns this clone: The antigen remains unidentified.

Treatment meaning: over 15 received Ad26.COV2.S at low or high dose, single or two shots; about five received placebo; per-sample allocation not given. The samples date from day 63 after the first vaccine or placebo injection. The CDR3 has 13 amino acids. Germline lookup yields CDR1 MDHEN and CDR2 SYDVKM. V dropped 6 bases and J dropped 4 bases, with 12 bases sitting between them. The TCR sequence derives from a person aged 18 to 65 who received the Ad26.COV2.S COVID-19 vaccine or a placebo. The sample here was peripheral blood, taken in a trial of Ad26.COV2.S vaccine versus placebo. The chain recombines TRBV28 with TRBJ1-2, with D perhaps TRBD1 (6 bases). CDR3 sequence (DNA): TGTGCCAGCAGGGGGGCGGGTCCCTATGGCTACACCTTC. It codes for CASRGAGPYGYTF.